One sample yielded the 21 T cell receptor beta chains listed below, sequenced in a study of shared T cell receptors in the human thymus. Repertoires were generated with immunoSEQ multiplex PCR, while TCRdb's copy carries only in-frame clones and drops some. The top ten hold around 0.0099% of the sample, which has approximately 660,000 clones, roughly 90% seen once. These records were also assigned to another study, of human thymus T cells.

Source material: thymocytes. These receptors originate from a boy under two years old with a congenital heart defect.

This clone came up once. V usage is TRBV29-1 and J usage is TRBJ2-4, with D tentatively TRBD2 (6 bases). Germline CDR1 SQVTM, CDR2 ANQGSEA. V lost 5 bases and J lost 3, with 14 bases in between. The CDR3 has 14 amino acids. CDR3 loop: CSVSGGVGKNIQYF. DNA for the CDR3: TGCAGCGTTTCCGGAGGGGTGGGCAAAAACATTCAGTACTTC.

The chain links TRBV28 to TRBJ1-3; no definite D call. Germline lookup yields CDR1 MDHEN and CDR2 SYDVKM. The CDR3 sequence is 13 residues long. V dropped 8 bases and J dropped 1 base, with 9 bases sitting between them. CDR3 nucleotides: TGTGCCAGCGTTTCGGGGTCTGGAAACACCATATATTTT. The encoded protein is CASVSGSGNTIYF.

This sequence joins TRBV6-5 and TRBJ1-2, with TRBD1 matching over 8 bases. Germline V gene sequence: CDR1 MNHEY, CDR2 SVGAGI. The CDR3 is 14 amino acids. The junction had 16 bases not matched to a gene; V was cut back by 5 bases and J by 14 bases. The CDR3 region is CASSPPGQGLLGTF. CDR3 sequence (DNA): TGTGCCAGCAGTCCCCCCGGACAGGGCCTCTTAGGGACCTTC.

This clone appeared a single time. V is TRBV28 and J is TRBJ1-5, with 8 nucleotides matching TRBD1. From germline, CDR1 is MDHEN and CDR2 SYDVKM. The CDR3 runs to 17 residues. With 5 bases clipped from V and 7 bases from J, the junction kept 16 bases outside the gene matches. In DNA form, the CDR3 reads TGTGCCAGCAGTCCCGTCAACTCCGACAGGGGCCAACAGCCCCAGCATTTT. It codes for CASSPVNSDRGQQPQHF.

The gene calls are TRBV10-1 and TRBJ2-7, with 8 bases identical to TRBD2. Germline assignment: CDR1 WNHNN and CDR2 SYGVQD (reference sequence). This CDR3 spans 14 amino acids. The V gene end was trimmed by 5 bases and the J gene end by 3 bases; junction bases not matched to a gene: 6. The CDR3: CASSWTSSGYEQYF. CDR3 DNA sequence: TGCGCCAGCAGTTGGACTAGCAGTGGCTACGAGCAGTACTTC.

This clone was observed a handful of times. J is TRBJ1-2 and V is TRBV19, with 9 bases matching TRBD1. This CDR3 comprises 14 residues. V gave up 3 bases and J gave up 4 bases; unmatched junction bases: 3. In germline, CDR1 is LNHDA, CDR2 SQIVND (reference sequence). The CDR3, as DNA: TGTGCCAGTAGTATCACAGGGGGCAGCTATGGCTACACCTTC. It is translated as CASSITGGSYGYTF.

This rearrangement joins TRBV11-2 to TRBJ2-3; 10 bases agree with TRBD2. Germline trimming cut 2 bases from V and 6 bases from J; bases unmatched to any gene: 5. CDR3 length: 15 amino acids. CDR1 is SGHAT, CDR2 FQNNGV, per germline. The CDR3 bases are TGTGCCAGCAGCTTACTAGCGGGAGTGTTGGATACGCAGTATTTT. As protein: CASSLLAGVLDTQYF. The variable domain in full, completed from reference TRBV11-2 and TRBJ2-3, reads EAGVAQSPRYKIIEKRQSVAFWCNPISGHATLYWYQQILGQGPKLLIQFQNNGVVDDSQLPKDRFSAERLKGVDSTLKIQPAKLEDSAVYLCASSLLAGVLDTQYFGPGTRLTVL.

The genes are TRBV6-5 and TRBJ1-3, with TRBD1 identical over 7 bases. The V segment lost 7 bases and the J segment 2 bases; nucleotides outside the gene matches: 5. The CDR3 runs 14 residues. Germline values: CDR1 MNHEY, CDR2 SVGAGI. The CDR3 DNA sequence: TGTGCCAGCAAGACAGGGCATACTGGAAACACCATATATTTT. Protein sequence: CASKTGHTGNTIYF.

The V call is TRBV7-9, the J call TRBJ2-1, with 12 positions matching TRBD2. The V segment lost 10 bases and the J segment 6 bases; nucleotides outside the gene matches: 16. The length of the CDR3 is 17 residues. The V gene's germline CDR1 is SEHNR and CDR2 FQNEAQ (reference sequence). The CDR3 is CATSLSTLAGGSNEQFF. The DNA of the CDR3 is TGTGCCACCTCACTATCGACCCTAGCGGGAGGGTCCAATGAGCAGTTCTTC.

J is TRBJ1-2 and V is TRBV7-2; weak D call: TRBD1 (5 bases). V lost 1 base and J lost 0, with 12 bases in between. The CDR3 spans 16 residues. Looked up from germline, CDR1 is SGHTA and CDR2 is FQGNSA. CDR3 DNA sequence: TGTGCCAGCAGCTTAGTTGGGGGGAAGACTAACTATGGCTACACCTTC. Residues: CASSLVGGKTNYGYTF. Complete variable domain (other parts from reference TRBV7-2 and TRBJ1-2): GAGVSQSPSNKVTEKGKDVELRCDPISGHTALYWYRQSLGQGLEFLIYFQGNSAPDKSGLPSDRFSAERTGGSVSTLTIQRTQQEDSAVYLCASSLVGGKTNYGYTFGSGTRLTVV.

CDR3 DNA sequence: TGTGCCAGCAGTTTATCGGAGGGAGAGAAGTACGAGCAGTACTTC. Translating gives CASSLSEGEKYEQYF. The J gene is TRBJ2-7, the V gene TRBV27, with a possible D match to TRBD2 (6 bases). V shed 0 bases and J shed 4 bases, with 13 bases lying between them. This CDR3 region has 15 residues. Germline CDR1 is MNHEY and CDR2 is SMNVEV (reference sequence).

V and J are TRBV19 and TRBJ2-3; TRBD1 aligns across 8 bases. Germline V gene data show CDR1 as LNHDA and CDR2 as SQIVND (reference sequence). The CDR3 is 15 residues long. V gave up 5 bases and J gave up 4 bases; unmatched junction bases: 8. CDR3 bases: TGTGCCAGTAGTCCGGGACAGGCCGCGGCAGATACGCAGTATTTT. This gives the protein CASSPGQAAADTQYF.

This clone was observed once. The J gene is TRBJ1-1, the V gene TRBV6-5, with D uncertain. The V gene's germline CDR1 is MNHEY and CDR2 SVGAGI. The CDR3 is 13 amino acids. Trimming left V 6 bases short and J 1 base short, with 9 bases between. The CDR3 reads CASRGGRNTEAFF. CDR3 DNA sequence: TGTGCCAGCAGGGGAGGGCGGAACACTGAAGCTTTCTTT.

The V gene is TRBV7-2, the J gene TRBJ2-3, with D possibly being TRBD1 (6 bases). V was shortened by 3 bases and J by 4 bases, with 11 bases between the two germline ends. The CDR3 runs to 14 residues. CDR1 SGHTA and CDR2 FQGNSA come from the germline V gene. The CDR3 bases are TGTGCCAGCAGCTTCGCCCAGGGGCCAGATACGCAGTATTTT. Its translation is CASSFAQGPDTQYF.

This chain links TRBV10-1 with TRBJ2-1; D remains ambiguous. CDR3 length: 12 residues. Germline-derived CDR1 and CDR2 are WNHNN and SYGVQD (reference sequence). The V gene lost 5 bases and the J gene lost 8 bases, with 10 bases spanning the gap. CDR3 sequence (DNA): TGCGCCAGCAGTTTGAGGTCCCATGAGCAGTTCTTC. Its protein product is CASSLRSHEQFF.

The chain uses TRBV19 and TRBJ1-5; D may be TRBD1 (5 bases). Germline CDR1 reads LNHDA; CDR2 reads SQIVND (reference sequence). Trimming removed 6 bases at V and 0 bases at J, with 12 bases between. The CDR3 runs 15 residues. The CDR3 sequence is CASSDLTASNQPQHF. DNA of the CDR3: TGTGCCAGTAGCGACCTGACAGCTAGCAATCAGCCCCAGCATTTT.

The chain couples TRBV7-6 to TRBJ1-1; 7 positions agree with TRBD1. The trim removed 1 base at V and 5 bases at J, leaving 10 bases unmatched. Germline V lookup: CDR1 SGHVS, CDR2 FNYEAQ. The CDR3 sequence is 16 residues long. CDR3 DNA: TGTGCCAGCAGCTTAGAGGGGCACAGGGGCTGGACTGAAGCTTTCTTT. It encodes CASSLEGHRGWTEAFF.

This chain links TRBV19 with TRBJ2-7; TRBD1 is a possible D gene (6 bases). The CDR3 consists of 14 residues. Germline-derived CDR1 and CDR2 are LNHDA and SQIVND (reference sequence). Trimming left V 3 bases short and J 2 bases short, with 11 bases between. The CDR3 DNA sequence: TGTGCCAGTAGTATGGGACACAAAACCTACGAGCAGTACTTC. It is translated as CASSMGHKTYEQYF.

The chain joins TRBV5-4 to TRBJ1-1; weak D call: TRBD1 (6 bases). The CDR3 contains 15 residues. Looked up from germline, CDR1 is SGHNT and CDR2 is YYREEE (reference sequence). V was clipped by 4 bases and J by 8 bases, with 21 bases between them. This chain's CDR3 is CASSRGGGRPLEAFF. The CDR3 coding sequence is TGTGCCAGCAGCCGGGGCGGGGGGCGACCTTTGGAAGCTTTCTTT.

The chain is built from TRBV14 and TRBJ1-2; D is ambiguous. The CDR3 sequence is 14 residues long. V was shortened by 4 bases and J by 4 bases, with 13 bases between the two germline ends. The germline gives CDR1 SGHDN, CDR2 FVKESK. The CDR3 reads CASSPESGGYGYTF. In DNA form, the CDR3 reads TGTGCCAGCAGCCCCGAGAGTGGAGGCTATGGCTACACCTTC.

V usage is TRBV4-2 and J usage is TRBJ2-4; D remains ambiguous. Trimming stripped 0 bases from V and 6 bases from J, with 12 bases between. Germline assignment: CDR1 LGHNA and CDR2 YNFKEQ. The CDR3 spans 15 residues. The CDR3 DNA reads TGTGCCAGCAGCCAAGATCGAGGCAGCCCAAACATTCAGTACTTC. Translation: CASSQDRGSPNIQYF.